The clone carrying this T cell receptor (beta chain) was seen only a few times. The data originate from a study of blood T cell repertoires in COVID-19. For the study at large: Samples representing acute and convalescent COVID-19 were sourced from the United States, Italy and Spain.

CDR1 and CDR2 (germline): WSHSY, SAAADI. Trimming cost V 8 bases and J 6 bases; bases outside gene matches: 15. The CDR3 runs to 15 residues. Here immunoSEQ multiplex PCR was the method, and the copy in TCRdb shows in-frame clones only, minus some. The data contain fewer than 120,000 clones, around nine tenths of them singletons. Sequenced sample: peripheral blood. The chain has TRBV10-2 and TRBJ2-7, with 8 positions matching TRBD2. This TCR was recovered from a human donor in a cohort sampled during active COVID-19. The CDR3 nucleotides are TGCGCCAGCCATCCTGGTGGGACTAGAGGGTTCGAGCAGTACTTC. This translates into CASHPGGTRGFEQYF.